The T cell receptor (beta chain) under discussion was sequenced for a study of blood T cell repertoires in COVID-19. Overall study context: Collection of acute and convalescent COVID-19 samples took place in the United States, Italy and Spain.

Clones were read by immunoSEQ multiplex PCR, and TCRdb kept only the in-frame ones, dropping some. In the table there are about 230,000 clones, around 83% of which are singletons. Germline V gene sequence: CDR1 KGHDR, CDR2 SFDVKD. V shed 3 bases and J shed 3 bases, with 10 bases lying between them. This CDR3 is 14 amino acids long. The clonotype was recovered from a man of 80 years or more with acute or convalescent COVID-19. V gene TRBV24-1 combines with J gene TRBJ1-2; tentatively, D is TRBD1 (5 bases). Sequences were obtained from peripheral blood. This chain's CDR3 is CATSDQGFHYGYTF. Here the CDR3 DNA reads TGTGCCACCAGTGATCAGGGCTTTCACTATGGCTACACCTTC.